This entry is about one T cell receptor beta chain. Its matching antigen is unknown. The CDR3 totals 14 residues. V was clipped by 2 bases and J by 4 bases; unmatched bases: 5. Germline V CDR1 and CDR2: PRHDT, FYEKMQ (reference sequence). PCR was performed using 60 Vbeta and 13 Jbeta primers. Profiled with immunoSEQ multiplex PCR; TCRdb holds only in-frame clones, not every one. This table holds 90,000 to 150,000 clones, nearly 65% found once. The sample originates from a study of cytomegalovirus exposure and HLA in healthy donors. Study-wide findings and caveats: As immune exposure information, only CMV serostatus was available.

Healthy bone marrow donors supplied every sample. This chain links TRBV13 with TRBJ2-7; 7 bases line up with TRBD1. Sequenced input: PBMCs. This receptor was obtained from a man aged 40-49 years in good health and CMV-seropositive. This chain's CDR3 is CASSLTQGSYEQYF. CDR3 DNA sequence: TGTGCCAGCAGCTTAACACAGGGGAGTTACGAGCAGTACTTC. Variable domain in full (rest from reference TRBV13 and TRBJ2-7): AAGVIQSPRHLIKEKRETATLKCYPIPRHDTVYWYQQGPGQDPQFLISFYEKMQSDKGSIPDRFSAQQFSDYHSELNMSSLELGDSALYFCASSLTQGSYEQYFGPGTRLTVT.